Following are 23 T cell receptor beta chains from one sample sequenced in a study of T-cell memory formation after mild COVID-19. TCRdb independently ran MiXCR on the 5' RACE reads; one entry per CDR3 protein. This sample has about half a million distinct CDR3 sequences, with around a sixth found just once. The sample was PBMCs or a T cell subset sorted from them (not recorded which). These receptors all come from an adult woman who had mild COVID-19 (a few samples of this study predate the infection). Cell type and time point are not known.

This clonotype was picked up a small number of times. This chain joins TRBV24-1 and TRBJ1-2, with D possibly being TRBD1 (6 bases). The V gene lost 6 bases and the J gene lost 3 bases, with 16 bases spanning the gap. This CDR3 has 15 residues. Germline values: CDR1 KGHDR, CDR2 SFDVKD. The CDR3 sequence: CATSKGGIGDYGYTF. Here the CDR3 DNA reads TGTGCCACCAGTAAAGGGGGAATTGGCGACTATGGCTACACCTTC.

This chain connects TRBV18 to TRBJ2-2, with unresolved D. The CDR3 is 16 residues long. Germline V gene lookup returns CDR1 KGHSH and CDR2 LQKENI. The ends were cut back, 0 bases at V and 6 bases at J, with 14 bases in the middle. CDR3 in DNA: TGTGCCAGCTCACCACCGTCAAATCTCCGGTCCGGGGAGCTGTTTTTT. It specifies CASSPPSNLRSGELFF.

This clonotype was counted a few times. The V and J genes are TRBV5-5 and TRBJ1-6, with 8 bases fitting TRBD1. The CDR3 loop spans 18 amino acids. In germline, CDR1 is SGHKS, CDR2 YYEKEE (reference sequence). Trimming cost V 0 bases and J 5 bases; bases outside gene matches: 10. CDR3 protein: CASSLAPRGLRNNSPLHF. The CDR3 nucleotides read TGTGCCAGCAGCTTGGCCCCCAGGGGGCTCCGAAATAATTCACCCCTCCACTTT.

The CDR3 reads CASSRGLAGVVEQFF. The CDR3 nucleotides read TGTGCCAGCAGCCGGGGACTAGCGGGAGTTGTTGAGCAGTTCTTC. The rearrangement joins TRBV3-1 to TRBJ2-1, with 14 bases fitting TRBD2. The CDR3 totals 15 residues. Germline values: CDR1 LGHDT, CDR2 YNNKEL (reference sequence). V was pared by 4 bases and J by 9 bases, with 5 bases of the junction left unmatched.

V is TRBV7-8 and J is TRBJ2-3; D is unresolved. The CDR3 extends over 15 amino acids. V was cut by 6 bases and J by 0 bases, with 13 bases left in between. The germline CDR1 and CDR2 sequences are SGHVS and FQNEAQ. The CDR3 here is CASSTHFGSTDTQYF. In nucleotides, the CDR3 is TGTGCCAGCAGTACTCATTTTGGGAGCACAGATACGCAGTATTTT.

This clonotype occurred many times. This chain uses TRBV5-1 with TRBJ2-7; D is unclear. Between the trimmed V and J ends, which lost 4 bases and 2 bases, there was a span of 7 bases. CDR3 length equals 12 residues. From germline, CDR1 is SGHRS and CDR2 YFSETQ. CDR3 amino acids: CASSVGTYEQYF. The CDR3 nucleotides read TGCGCCAGCAGCGTAGGGACCTACGAGCAGTACTTC.

This clonotype came up a few times. The chain joins TRBV4-1 to TRBJ2-5, with D tentatively TRBD1 (6 bases). V lost 4 bases and J 5 bases, leaving 20 bases between the germline ends. Germline assignment: CDR1 MGHRA and CDR2 YSYEKL. The CDR3 has 16 residues. CDR3 DNA sequence: TGCGCCAGCAGCCCCAGAACAGGGTCGTATGACGAGACCCAGTACTTC. Translating it yields CASSPRTGSYDETQYF.

This clonotype was counted once. This rearrangement joins TRBV12-3 or TRBV12-4 to TRBJ1-1, with 9 nucleotides matching TRBD1. The CDR3 has 14 residues. With V trimmed by 6 bases and J by 5 bases, 7 bases remained unmatched. As DNA, the CDR3 is TGTGCCAGCAGCAAGGGACAGGGTATTACTGAAGCTTTCTTT. Protein product: CASSKGQGITEAFF.

The V gene is TRBV7-6, the J gene TRBJ1-2, with D unclear. The CDR3 consists of 15 residues. V was cut by 1 base and J by 6 bases, with 15 bases left in between. In germline, CDR1 is SGHVS, CDR2 FNYEAQ. The CDR3 sequence is CASSLGVEARDGYTF. The CDR3 DNA is TGTGCCAGCAGCTTAGGAGTGGAGGCCCGCGATGGCTACACCTTC.

This clonotype has more than one count but fewer than ten. The rearrangement joins TRBV7-9 to TRBJ2-7; tentatively, D is TRBD1 (5 bases). The CDR3 is 16 amino acids. The V and J ends lost 4 bases and 6 bases respectively, with 22 bases between them. Germline V gene lookup returns CDR1 SEHNR and CDR2 FQNEAQ (reference sequence). The CDR3 here is CASSYYKRTTGVEQYF. Written as DNA, the CDR3 is TGTGCCAGCAGCTATTACAAGAGGACAACCGGTGTCGAGCAGTACTTC.

This clonotype was found a few times. The CDR3 nucleotides are TGCGCCAGCAGCTGGAGGGCAGAAGGCGAGCAGTACTTC. Encoded protein: CASSWRAEGEQYF. V is TRBV5-1 and J is TRBJ2-7; maybe TRBD2 (6 bases). Trimming removed 3 bases from V and 6 bases from J, with 13 bases in between. In germline, CDR1 is SGHRS, CDR2 YFSETQ. The CDR3 is made up of 13 amino acids.

This chain uses TRBV29-1 with TRBJ2-5; the D call may be TRBD1 or TRBD2 (5 bases each). Germline assignment: CDR1 SQVTM and CDR2 ANQGSEA. This CDR3 is 12 amino acids long. Trimming removed 4 bases from V and 8 bases from J, with 14 bases in between. This chain's CDR3 is CSVVAPGDTQYF. For the CDR3, the DNA is TGCAGCGTTGTGGCTCCTGGGGACACCCAGTACTTC.

This chain connects TRBV28 to TRBJ2-3, with D perhaps matching TRBD1 (5 bases). The V and J ends lost 5 bases and 2 bases respectively, with 14 bases between them. This CDR3 spans 15 amino acids. In germline, CDR1 is MDHEN, CDR2 SYDVKM. In DNA form, the CDR3 reads TGTGCCAGCAGTGGACCAGGGTCCCACACAGATACGCAGTATTTT. Protein product: CASSGPGSHTDTQYF.

The rearrangement uses TRBV30 and TRBJ1-1; D is perhaps TRBD1 (6 bases). V gave up 4 bases and J gave up 8 bases, with 23 bases separating them. CDR1 is GTSNPN and CDR2 is SVGIG in the germline V gene (reference sequence). CDR3 size: 15 residues. The CDR3 here is CAWTLPEGGRREAFF. Here the CDR3 DNA reads TGTGCCTGGACTCTTCCCGAGGGGGGACGCCGGGAAGCTTTCTTT. Together with reference TRBV30 and TRBJ1-1, the CDR3 gives the full variable domain: SQTIHQWPATLVQPVGSPLSLECTVEGTSNPNLYWYRQAAGRGLQLLFYSVGIGQISSEVPQNLSASRPQDRQFILSSKKLLLSDSGFYLCAWTLPEGGRREAFFGQGTRLTVV.

CDR3 in amino acids: CASSWSGQELTDTQYF. The CDR3 DNA is TGTGCCAGCAGCTGGTCCGGACAGGAGCTCACAGATACGCAGTATTTT. The gene calls are TRBV7-9 and TRBJ2-3; 7 bases map to TRBD1. The CDR3 covers 16 residues. The germline V gene encodes CDR1 SEHNR and CDR2 FQNEAQ (reference sequence). J was trimmed by 2 bases and V by 4 bases; bases with no gene match: 9.

This clonotype was picked up a small number of times. CDR3 coding DNA: TGTGCCAGCAGTTACTCGAGGAATAGCAATCAGCCCCAGCATTTT. Translated, it gives CASSYSRNSNQPQHF. The gene calls are TRBV6-5 and TRBJ1-5; D not resolved. Between the trimmed V and J ends, which lost 0 bases and 0 bases, there was a span of 6 bases. The CDR3 contains 15 residues. Germline CDR1 MNHEY, CDR2 SVGAGI.

The rearrangement joins TRBV5-1 to TRBJ2-5; D not resolved. Germline lookup yields CDR1 SGHRS and CDR2 YFSETQ. V shed 5 bases and J shed 5 bases, with 13 bases lying between them. This CDR3 is built from 13 residues. CDR3 DNA: TGCGCCAGCAGTTGGGGAACGAGGGAGACCCAGTACTTC. This gives the protein CASSWGTRETQYF.

This clonotype was seen repeatedly, ten times or more. This chain joins TRBV7-9 and TRBJ2-5; D unclear. Trimming left V 3 bases short and J 0 bases short, with 8 bases between. CDR1 and CDR2 from the germline V gene are SEHNR and FQNEAQ (reference sequence). The length of the CDR3 is 14 residues. The CDR3 loop reads CASSLSVYQETQYF. The CDR3 DNA reads as TGTGCCAGCAGCTTGTCGGTGTACCAAGAGACCCAGTACTTC.

The chain joins TRBV7-7 to TRBJ2-1, with TRBD2 matching 8 bases. V dropped 1 base and J dropped 6; count of bases not matched to a gene: 11. Looked up from germline, CDR1 is SSHAT and CDR2 is FNYEAQ (reference sequence). The CDR3 has 17 residues. The DNA for the CDR3 is TGTGCCAGCAGCTTAGAGTTCTGGGGCAGCGGGGGCAATGAGCAGTTCTTC. Encoded protein: CASSLEFWGSGGNEQFF.

This clonotype turned up a few times. J is TRBJ2-6 and V is TRBV3-1; D uncertain. The germline V gene has CDR1 LGHDT and CDR2 YNNKEL (reference sequence). The CDR3 is 16 residues long. V dropped 0 bases and J dropped 2 bases, with 8 bases sitting between them. The CDR3 loop is CASSQDLGTGANVLTF. The CDR3 bases are TGTGCCAGCAGCCAAGATTTAGGGACTGGGGCCAACGTCCTGACTTTC.

V and J are TRBV7-9 and TRBJ2-7; D is uncertain. The CDR3 is 13 residues long. CDR1 is SEHNR and CDR2 is FQNEAQ in the germline V gene (reference sequence). V lost 3 bases and J 1 base, leaving 7 bases between the germline ends. The CDR3, as DNA: TGTGCCAGCAGCTTCCCTACATCCTACGAGCAGTACTTC. Its translation is CASSFPTSYEQYF.

There are many counts of this clonotype. The genes are TRBV7-9 and TRBJ2-2; maybe TRBD1 (5 bases). The CDR3 has 15 residues. V lost 3 bases to trimming and J lost 1 base, with 9 bases between them. CDR1 is SEHNR, CDR2 FQNEAQ, per germline (reference sequence). CDR3 DNA sequence: TGTGCCAGCAGCTTTCTTAGGGGGAACACCGGGGAGCTGTTTTTT. This sequence encodes CASSFLRGNTGELFF. The full variable domain, its missing parts supplied by reference TRBV7-9 and TRBJ2-2, is DTGVSQNPRHKITKRGQNVTFRCDPISEHNRLYWYRQTLGQGPEFLTYFQNEAQLEKSRLLSDRFSAERPKGSFSTLEIQRTEQGDSAMYLCASSFLRGNTGELFFGEGSRLTVL.

This chain connects TRBV5-1 to TRBJ2-7; D is perhaps TRBD1 (6 bases). V was shortened by 4 bases and J by 7 bases, with 9 bases between the two germline ends. The CDR3 length is 11 residues. CDR1 is SGHRS, CDR2 YFSETQ, per germline. CDR3: CASSGGQEQYF. The CDR3 nucleotides read TGCGCCAGCAGCGGAGGACAGGAGCAGTACTTC.